This TCR beta chain came from a study of shared clonotypes between healthy human individuals (dated by TCRdb to 2018 to 2021). About the study as a whole: Three men and a couple of women, aged 18 to 49 years, made up the cohort. For each donor, three plates each were used for CD4 naive and CD4 memory, two plates were used for CD8 naive, and one plate was used for CD8 memory. The study deeply sequenced blood TCR repertoires of about five healthy adults to estimate repertoire size and the extent of clonotype sharing between individuals. To increase sequencing depth and limit assay-specific biases, different laboratories used diverse techniques to prepare libraries and sequence TCR repertoires. Leukapheresis yielded between about 0.94 and 8.9 billion PBMCs per donor. Points the paper makes about the study in general: Even with the large sequencing depth, rarefaction of the sorted-subset datasets indicated that sequencing was incomplete. Naive subsets generally had larger estimated clonotype richness than memory subsets. Based on pairwise subsampling, the degree of clonotype sharing among donors was expected to be affected by sequencing depth. Only blood was sampled, and tissue TCR repertoires likely differ from those in blood. Clonotypes shared by all four sorted-subset donors showed higher generation probabilities than non-shared clonotypes. Because the study included a small number of donors, the genetic and exposure-history diversity represented was limited. About 4.5% of naive CD4, around 3.6% of naive CD8, roughly 2.5% of memory CD4, and roughly 0.4% of memory CD8 clonotypes were shared across several donors.

Germline trimming: 2 bases from V, 4 bases from J; junction bases outside gene matches: 7. Based on the germline V gene, the CDR1 and CDR2 sequences are SGHTA and FQGNSA. The CDR3 starts with the cysteine, ends with the phenylalanine, and has 15 residues. Only the CDR3 region is kept as DNA, spanning 45 bases read in frame from base 1. Note on this clone: Its antigen remains unidentified. No much larger clone is present one base from it, and per-base qualities are unavailable.

Using the deep immunoSEQ assay, multiplex PCR amplified TCR CDR3 regions from genomic DNA. Genomic DNA extracted from each cell subset was distributed evenly over all wells of several immunoSEQ 96-well plates, and each plate served as one replicate. For sorted subsets, around 200 ng genomic DNA, equal to 25,000 to 35,000 T cell genomes, was loaded into each replicate PCR. Purified libraries were quantified with a Qubit 3.0 fluorometer, sized on a Bioanalyzer 2100, and re-quantified with the KAPA Library Quantification kit. Each immunoSEQ 96-well plate was sequenced on its own single-read 150-cycle Illumina NextSeq 550 flow cell. The paper's processing steps were these. Because only junctional sequences without quality scores were contained in the immunoSEQ output, filtering matching that applied to full-length reads could not be performed. To assign V/J genes and CDR3, sequences were annotated using PyIR, a Python wrapper for IgBLAST v1.9, with IMGT germline references. Reads were removed for weak V/J assignments (E-value above 1e-6), missing CDR3, stop codons, out-of-frame junctions, or ambiguous translated residues. V3J clonotypes were defined as sequences sharing an identical inferred V gene, J gene, and CDR3 amino acid sequence. Percentage overlap between repertoires was computed as shared unique clonotypes divided by the size of the smaller repertoire. RTK rarefaction, the Chao1 estimator, and Recon v2.1 estimates of unobserved clonotypes were used to assess repertoire richness. OLGA was used to compute generation probabilities for all TCRbeta clonotypes that the gDNA method yielded from a few donors. In TCRdb, the immuneACCESS table is reduced to in-frame sequences with V and J assigned. These tables do not hold every clone; where another copy was compared, an unresolved V gene accounts for under half, and the others remain unexplained. That table is the source of V, J and clone size, and D and trimming were worked out from the DNA. This sample gives about 520,000 clones in total; about 96% of them show up just once. About 0.067% of the sample belongs to the ten largest clones.

Healthy HIV-negative adults with no recently reported acute infections or vaccinations were included as donors. Every donor was a Caucasian adult living in Nashville, Tennessee, USA. CD4+ T cells were enriched through magnetic negative selection, after which naive cells were positively selected on CD45RA and the remaining negative fraction served as the memory subset. After blood collection by leukapheresis, PBMCs were isolated using Ficoll-Histopaque density gradient centrifugation and then cryopreserved in the vapor phase of liquid nitrogen. Analytical flow cytometry was used to check the purity and quantity of each magnetically sorted T cell population. Genomic DNA was isolated from every sorted fraction and measured by UV absorbance on a Nanodrop 2000c.

The source is a woman aged 25 to 39 in good health. The chain couples TRBV7-2 to TRBJ2-7, and TRBD1 matches 8 of the central bases. The sequenced material came from naive CD4+ T cells sorted from blood. Per the publication, the cell subset or site label means: CD45RA+ positively selected. The DNA sequence is TGTGCCAGCAGCTTATCCCAGGGGGCGCTTTACGAGCAGTACTTC. Its coded protein is CASSLSQGALYEQYF.